A single sample gave rise to the 27 T cell receptor beta chains below, sequenced in a study of blood T cells in healthy people across ages. Next came a second PCR, run for roughly 6 to 11 cycles, which used a sample-barcoded 5' primer along with a J-beta primer mix. TCRdb processed the 5' RACE reads anew with MiXCR; each CDR3 protein has one entry. The sample shows about 930,000 distinct CDR3 sequences, approximately 32% of them seen only once. The same specimen was also included in a second study, on T cells of mothers and their children.

The sequencing sample was made of blood. All receptors derive from a middle-aged woman in good health.

On this clonotype itself: Since a much larger clone is just one base distant, this may be a read error. This sequence joins TRBV20-1 and TRBJ2-4, with TRBD1 identical over 8 bases. The junction had 11 bases not matched to a gene; V was cut back by 6 bases and J by 13 bases. Germline V gene lookup returns CDR1 DFQATT and CDR2 SNEGSKA (reference sequence). This CDR3 region has 12 residues. The chain's CDR3 is CSATRGLDGQYF. The CDR3 DNA is TGCAGTGCAACCAGGGGGCTTGACGGGCAGTACTTC.

About this clonotype: The junction departs from germline at one end; a sequencing error may be responsible. The rearrangement joins TRBV29-1 to TRBJ1-2; D unresolved. Germline CDR1 and CDR2: SQVTM and ANQGSEA. The CDR3 sequence is 12 residues long. CDR3 DNA sequence: TGCAGCGGTGAAGATACAGCCTATGGCTACACCTTC. Translating it yields CSGEDTAYGYTF.

This clonotype was counted a few times. The chain combines TRBV18 with TRBJ1-4; D is perhaps TRBD1 (5 bases). The CDR3 runs 14 residues. Per the germline V gene, CDR1 is KGHSH and CDR2 is LQKENI. The V end lost 3 bases, the J end lost 8 bases, and 13 bases lay between the germline ends. The CDR3: CASSPIMRTEKLFF. The CDR3 DNA follows: TGTGCCAGCTCACCTATTATGCGGACAGAAAAACTGTTTTTT.

There are a few counts of this clonotype. The gene calls are TRBV7-2 and TRBJ2-1; 11 bases map to TRBD1. Trimming at V came to 0 bases and at J to 9 bases, leaving 7 bases not matched to a gene. This CDR3 region has 16 residues. CDR1 and CDR2 from the germline V gene are SGHTA and FQGNSA. The CDR3 region is CASSLALGQGAGEQFF. In DNA form, the CDR3 reads TGTGCCAGCAGCTTAGCGCTAGGACAGGGGGCCGGTGAGCAGTTCTTC.

This clonotype was seen at least ten times. The CDR3 DNA reads TGTGCCAGCAGCAAGACGGCGGCCCAAGAGACCCAGTACTTC. Translated: CASSKTAAQETQYF. The chain links TRBV6-6 to TRBJ2-5; D is uncertain. CDR1 MNHNY and CDR2 SVGAGI come from the germline V gene (reference sequence). CDR3 size: 14 residues. V shed 6 bases and J shed 1 base, with 12 bases lying between them.

The chain carries TRBV24-1 and TRBJ2-1, with D maybe TRBD1 (6 bases). The CDR3 spans 15 residues. In germline, CDR1 is KGHDR, CDR2 SFDVKD. Deletions cut 1 base from V and 7 bases from J, with 13 bases between. CDR3 DNA sequence: TGTGCCACCAGTGATTTCGGCCAGGGGTGGAATGAGCAGTTCTTC. It encodes CATSDFGQGWNEQFF.

This clonotype was recorded a few times. The CDR3 region is CASSSSRWGEEAFF. The CDR3 DNA reads as TGCGCCAGCAGCTCCTCTAGATGGGGGGAAGAAGCTTTCTTT. The chain joins TRBV5-1 to TRBJ1-1; weak D call: TRBD1 (5 bases). Trimming took off 3 bases at V and 8 bases at J, with 17 bases between the two ends. The V gene's germline CDR1 is SGHRS and CDR2 YFSETQ. The CDR3 is 14 amino acids. The full variable domain, with the rest looked up from reference TRBV5-1 and TRBJ1-1, is KAGVTQTPRYLIKTRGQQVTLSCSPISGHRSVSWYQQTPGQGLQFLFEYFSETQRNKGNFPGRFSGRQFSNSRSEMNVSTLELGDSALYLCASSSSRWGEEAFFGQGTRLTVV.

This clonotype was seen only a few times. The DNA of the CDR3 is TGTGCCAGCAGCTTCACCACAGGGACAGATACGCAGTATTTT. Residues: CASSFTTGTDTQYF. The gene calls are TRBV5-5 and TRBJ2-3, with D maybe TRBD1 (6 bases). This CDR3 region has 14 residues. Germline CDR1 SGHKS, CDR2 YYEKEE (reference sequence). Deletions cut 2 bases from V and 3 bases from J, with 10 bases between.

With respect to this clonotype: This clone may be a read error of a much larger clone one base away. J is TRBJ2-7 and V is TRBV28, with TRBD2 identical over 14 bases. Germline V gene lookup returns CDR1 MDHEN and CDR2 SYDVKM. V gave up 7 bases and J gave up 1 base; unmatched junction bases: 9. The CDR3 has 17 residues. CDR3 DNA sequence: TGTGCCAGCACCCCGGGACTAGCGGGGGACGTATCCTACGAGCAGTACTTC. Residues: CASTPGLAGDVSYEQYF.

The sample holds a few counts of this clonotype. The V and J genes are TRBV20-1 and TRBJ2-1; TRBD1 might be the D (8 bases). The germline V gene encodes CDR1 DFQATT and CDR2 SNEGSKA (reference sequence). Trimming left V 5 bases short and J 9 bases short, with 20 bases between. The CDR3 has 14 residues. Here the CDR3 DNA reads TGCAGTGCTCCTCGACAGGGGAGGGCGATTGAGCAGTTCTTC. This sequence encodes CSAPRQGRAIEQFF.

The chain recombines TRBV6-1 with TRBJ1-2, with a possible D match to TRBD1 (5 bases). This CDR3 has 14 residues. The germline V gene has CDR1 MNHNS and CDR2 SASEGT. Trimming stripped 2 bases from V and 4 bases from J, with 11 bases between. The CDR3 region is CASSEWGTGYGYTF. CDR3 coding DNA: TGTGCCAGCAGTGAATGGGGAACAGGCTATGGCTACACCTTC.

There are a few counts of this clonotype. The chain carries TRBV5-1 and TRBJ2-5; a weak D match, TRBD2 (6 bases). Germline V gives CDR1 SGHRS, CDR2 YFSETQ. The CDR3 totals 15 residues. V lost 3 bases and J lost 5, with 17 bases in between. In DNA, the CDR3 is TGCGCCAGCAGCTCACCCAGCGGGCAGATGGAGACCCAGTACTTC. Protein: CASSSPSGQMETQYF.

This clonotype occurred many times. This chain links TRBV7-3 with TRBJ2-3; no reliable D call. The CDR3 extends over 14 amino acids. The V gene's germline CDR1 is SGHTA and CDR2 FQGTGA. Trimming took 2 bases from V and 8 from J, leaving 14 bases between them. The CDR3 DNA is TGTGCCAGCAGCTTAGTGCCCCCCACTGGTACGCAGTATTTT. This gives the protein CASSLVPPTGTQYF.

The V and J genes are TRBV4-2 and TRBJ2-3; the D gene is possibly TRBD2 (7 bases). V was trimmed by 0 bases and J by 8 bases, leaving 18 bases between them. The CDR3 contains 16 residues. Germline V gives CDR1 LGHNA, CDR2 YNFKEQ. Here the CDR3 DNA reads TGTGCCAGCAGCCAAGATAGGAGCGGGACATTGGGTACGCAGTATTTT. Residues: CASSQDRSGTLGTQYF.

In its sample, this clonotype was seen a few times. The V call is TRBV28, the J call TRBJ1-4; no reliable D call. V was shortened by 8 bases and J by 3 bases, with 13 bases between the two germline ends. CDR1 MDHEN and CDR2 SYDVKM come from the germline V gene. This CDR3 contains 14 residues. The DNA of the CDR3 is TGTGCCAGCTTCGCCGAGACGGCTAATGAAAAACTGTTTTTT. This sequence encodes CASFAETANEKLFF.

The genes are TRBV5-6 and TRBJ2-3; 8 bases are shared with TRBD1. The ends lost 0 bases at V and 4 bases at J; junction bases unmatched: 4. This CDR3 has 15 residues. From germline, CDR1 is SGHDT and CDR2 YYEEEE. CDR3 in amino acids: CASSLVDRDPDTQYF. The CDR3 region has the DNA TGTGCCAGCAGCTTGGTGGACAGGGATCCAGATACGCAGTATTTT.

Many counts were recorded for this clonotype. This sequence joins TRBV7-2 and TRBJ2-7; 7 bases are shared with TRBD1. This CDR3 is built from 14 residues. Germline CDR1 SGHTA, CDR2 FQGNSA. V lost 5 bases, J lost 4 bases, and 8 bases stayed unmatched. DNA for the CDR3: TGTGCCAGCAGCAGGGACAGTGGCCTTTACGAGCAGTACTTC. Its translation is CASSRDSGLYEQYF.

This rearrangement joins TRBV11-2 to TRBJ2-1; TRBD2 matches 8 bases. Trimming at V came to 5 bases and at J to 4 bases, leaving 4 bases not matched to a gene. The germline gives CDR1 SGHAT, CDR2 FQNNGV. CDR3 length equals 14 residues. CDR3 DNA sequence: TGTGCCAGCAGCATGACTAGCGTATACAATGAGCAGTTCTTC. It yields the protein CASSMTSVYNEQFF.

The V gene is TRBV25-1, the J gene TRBJ2-4, with D possibly matching TRBD2 (6 bases). CDR3 length equals 13 residues. Germline values: CDR1 MGHDK, CDR2 SYGVNS. Between the trimmed V and J ends, which lost 3 bases and 7 bases, there was a span of 10 bases. The CDR3 loop reads CASSDGGVNIQYF. Written as DNA, the CDR3 is TGTGCCAGCAGTGACGGAGGGGTGAACATTCAGTACTTC. Filled out from reference TRBV25-1 and TRBJ2-4, the complete variable domain reads EADIYQTPRYLVIGTGKKITLECSQTMGHDKMYWYQQDPGMELHLIHYSYGVNSTEKGDLSSESTVSRIRTEHFPLTLESARPSHTSQYLCASSDGGVNIQYFGAGTRLSVL.

The chain recombines TRBV20-1 with TRBJ1-4; weak D call: TRBD1 (5 bases). The length of the CDR3 is 13 residues. Trimming took off 7 bases at V and 7 bases at J, with 16 bases between the two ends. From germline, CDR1 is DFQATT and CDR2 SNEGSKA (reference sequence). The CDR3 bases are TGCAGTGGGGGACGACTGGGGAGTGAAAAACTGTTTTTT. Translating gives CSGGRLGSEKLFF.

This clonotype was counted a few times. CDR3 DNA: TGTGCCAGCAGCCGAATACTAGCGGGGGAAGCAGATACGCAGTATTTT. Protein sequence: CASSRILAGEADTQYF. V gene TRBV3-1 combines with J gene TRBJ2-3, with 11 bases identical to TRBD2. V was pared by 4 bases and J by 4 bases, with 7 bases of the junction left unmatched. This CDR3 contains 16 residues. Germline CDR1 is LGHDT and CDR2 is YNNKEL (reference sequence).

This clonotype was counted between two and nine times. The chain is built from TRBV3-1 and TRBJ1-2; no firm D call. Germline CDR1 and CDR2: LGHDT and YNNKEL (reference sequence). V was pared by 3 bases and J by 2 bases, with 16 bases between. The CDR3 runs to 16 residues. For the CDR3, the DNA is TGTGCCAGCAGCCACTATCAAGGAGAGGTGAACTATGGCTACACCTTC. It encodes CASSHYQGEVNYGYTF.

As concerns this clonotype: A clone one base away is much larger, so this may be a read error. The genes are TRBV28 and TRBJ2-7; TRBD1 might be the D (5 bases). The germline gives CDR1 MDHEN, CDR2 SYDVKM. The V end lost 6 bases, the J end lost 2 bases, and 14 bases lay between the germline ends. The CDR3 covers 14 residues. This CDR3 reads CASRDGAAAYEQYF. Written as DNA, the CDR3 is TGTGCCAGCAGGGATGGGGCAGCAGCCTACGAGCAGTACTTC.

Of note for this clonotype: A much larger clone differs from this one at a single base, so this may be a read error. The V call is TRBV12-3 or TRBV12-4, the J call TRBJ2-7; possibly TRBD1 or TRBD2 for D (5 bases each). Trimming removed 5 bases at V and 7 bases at J, with 18 bases between. The CDR3 contains 14 residues. Here the CDR3 reads CASSTAGRANEQYF. As DNA, the CDR3 is TGTGCCAGCAGTACGGCAGGGAGAGCCAATGAGCAGTACTTC.

The chain uses TRBV30 and TRBJ2-1; TRBD1 matches at 8 bases. V lost 3 bases and J lost 7; bases outside the gene matches: 11. The CDR3 extends over 15 amino acids. CDR1 and CDR2 (germline): GTSNPN, SVGIG (reference sequence). CDR3 bases: TGTGCCTGGAGGATAACAGGGGGATCACGGAATGAGCAGTTCTTC. Protein sequence: CAWRITGGSRNEQFF. The variable domain in full, completed from reference TRBV30 and TRBJ2-1, reads SQTIHQWPATLVQPVGSPLSLECTVEGTSNPNLYWYRQAAGRGLQLLFYSVGIGQISSEVPQNLSASRPQDRQFILSSKKLLLSDSGFYLCAWRITGGSRNEQFFGPGTRLTVL.

Many counts were recorded for this clonotype. The J gene is TRBJ1-2, the V gene TRBV6-5, with D unclear. V was cut by 2 bases and J by 8 bases, with 12 bases left in between. Germline assignment: CDR1 MNHEY and CDR2 SVGAGI. The CDR3 has 13 amino acids. The CDR3 loop is CASSYEGGGGYTF. The CDR3 DNA is TGTGCCAGCAGTTACGAAGGAGGTGGCGGCTACACCTTC.

V and J are TRBV12-3 or TRBV12-4 and TRBJ2-1; 9 nucleotides line up with TRBD1. This CDR3 has 13 residues. V shed 8 bases and J 13 bases; nucleotides not matched to a gene: 12. This CDR3 reads CASGAGTGIRQFF. The DNA of the CDR3 is TGTGCCAGCGGTGCCGGGACAGGGATACGCCAGTTCTTC.